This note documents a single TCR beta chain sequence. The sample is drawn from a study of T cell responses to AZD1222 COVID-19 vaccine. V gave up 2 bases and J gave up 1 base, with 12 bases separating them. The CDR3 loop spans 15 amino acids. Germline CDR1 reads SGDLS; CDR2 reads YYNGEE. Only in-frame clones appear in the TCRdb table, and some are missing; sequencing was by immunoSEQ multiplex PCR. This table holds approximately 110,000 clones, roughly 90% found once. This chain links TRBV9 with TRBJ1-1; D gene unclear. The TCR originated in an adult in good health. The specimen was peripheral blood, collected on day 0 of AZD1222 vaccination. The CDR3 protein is CASSVSGTSNTEAFF. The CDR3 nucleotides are TGTGCCAGCAGCGTTTCAGGCACCTCGAACACTGAAGCTTTCTTT. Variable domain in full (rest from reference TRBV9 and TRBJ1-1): DSGVTQTPKHLITATGQRVTLRCSPRSGDLSVYWYQQSLDQGLQFLIQYYNGEERAKGNILERFSAQQFPDLHSELNLSSLELGDSALYFCASSVSGTSNTEAFFGQGTRLTVV.